This T cell receptor beta chain was found in a study of cytotoxic CD8 clonotypes in ibrutinib-treated CLL. In the study overall: Response sampling came at median approximately a year of treatment, ranging roughly 6 to 36 months.

Whole-study findings and limits: A difference in sampling times existed between sustained-remission and progressing patients. Higher clonality was seen at ibrutinib response and a return toward baseline at progression.

The protocol was immunoSEQ multiplex PCR, while the TCRdb copy is restricted to in-frame clones and leaves out a portion. The sample comprises some 130,000 clones, around 90% of which are singletons, and 10% to 12% rests with the top ten. As to this clone: What it recognizes is unknown.

V dropped 5 bases and J dropped 4 bases, with 14 bases sitting between them. Germline V lookup: CDR1 KGHSH, CDR2 LQKENI. The length of the CDR3 is 14 residues. The source material was PBMCs, sampled after 12 months of ibrutinib treatment. This chain joins TRBV18 and TRBJ1-2, with a tentative D call TRBD1 (5 bases). The TCR sequence derives from a human donor with chronic lymphocytic leukemia. CDR3 in DNA: TGTGCCAGCTCAGAGGGGCCGGGGACCTATGGCTACACCTTC. Protein sequence: CASSEGPGTYGYTF.